This T cell receptor (beta chain) was captured in a study of vaccination and CD4 T cells after COVID-19. As for the study in general: Post-COVID sampling occurred a median approximately 91 days after diagnosis (range 35 to 161). The stimulus for the cells was overlapping spike peptides derived from SARS-CoV-2, HCoV-NL63, HCoV-OC43 and HCoV-229E. Control wells got either CEFX epitopes, HIV-1 Nef peptides, or no peptide at all.

This clonotype was seen more than once but under ten times. The antigen is not known. Germline V CDR1 and CDR2: MDHEN, SYDVKM. The CDR3 spans 16 residues. Deletions cut 6 bases from V and 2 bases from J, with 18 bases between. The Oncomine TCR Beta short-read assay sequenced DNA from cultured CD4+ T cells. Each CDR3 protein gets one entry after TCRdb re-called the PCR reads with MiXCR. Of around 15,000 distinct CDR3 sequences listed, around 49% are singletons. Treatment meaning: roughly nine-day PBMC culture with coronavirus spike peptide pools or control peptides (ViraFEST assay). ViraFEST expanded antigen-specific T cells with peptide pools, then sequenced TCRs.

V usage is TRBV28 and J usage is TRBJ2-3, with D tentatively TRBD2 (5 bases). This TCR derives from a human donor who had recovered from COVID-19. The sequenced material came from CD4+ T cells from blood, cultured in vitro. Here the CDR3 reads CASSPGRLKVTDTQYF. In DNA, the CDR3 is TGTGCCAGCAGCCCGGGGAGACTAAAAGTCACAGATACGCAGTATTTT.